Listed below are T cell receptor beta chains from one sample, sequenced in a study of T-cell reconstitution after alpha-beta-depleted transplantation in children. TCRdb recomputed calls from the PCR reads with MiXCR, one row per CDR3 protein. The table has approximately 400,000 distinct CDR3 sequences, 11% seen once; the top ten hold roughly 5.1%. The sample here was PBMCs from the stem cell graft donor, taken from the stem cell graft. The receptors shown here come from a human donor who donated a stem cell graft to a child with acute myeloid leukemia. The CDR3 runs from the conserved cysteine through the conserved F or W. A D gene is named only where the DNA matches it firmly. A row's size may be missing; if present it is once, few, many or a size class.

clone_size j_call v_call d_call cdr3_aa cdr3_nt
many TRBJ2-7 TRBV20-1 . CSAPWAGSEQYF TGCAGTGCCCCATGGGCGGGTTCCGAGCAGTACTTC
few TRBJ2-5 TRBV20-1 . CSARDRGTQYF TGCAGTGCTAGAGATAGAGGGACCCAGTACTTC
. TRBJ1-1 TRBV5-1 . CASSYGGGTEAFF TGCGCCAGCAGCTACGGGGGGGGCACTGAAGCTTTCTTT
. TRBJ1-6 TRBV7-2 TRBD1 CASSLVPGGSSPLHF TGTGCCAGCAGCTTAGTTCCAGGGGGCAGTTCACCCCTCCACTTT
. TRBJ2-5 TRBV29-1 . CGGSTKETQYF TGTGGCGGCTCCACAAAGGAGACCCAGTACTTC
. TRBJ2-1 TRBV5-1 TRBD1 CASSWTGRARYNEQFF TGCGCCAGCAGCTGGACAGGCCGCGCCCGATACAATGAGCAGTTCTTC
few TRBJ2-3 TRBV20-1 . CSATSDGTDTQYF TGCAGTGCTACCTCGGACGGCACAGATACGCAGTATTTT
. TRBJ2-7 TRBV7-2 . CASATRTTTYEQYF TGTGCCAGCGCTACTCGGACAACTACCTACGAGCAGTACTTC
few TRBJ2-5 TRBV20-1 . CSASKWVREETQYF TGCAGTGCAAGTAAATGGGTTAGGGAGGAGACCCAGTACTTC
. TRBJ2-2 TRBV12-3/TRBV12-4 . CASSPTWADTGELFF TGTGCCAGCAGCCCGACCTGGGCTGACACCGGGGAGCTGTTTTTT
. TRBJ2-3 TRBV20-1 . CSTDPGISTDTQYF TGCAGTACTGACCCTGGAATAAGCACAGATACGCAGTATTTT
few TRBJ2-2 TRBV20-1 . CSGTLNTGELFF TGCAGTGGAACATTGAACACCGGGGAGCTGTTTTTT
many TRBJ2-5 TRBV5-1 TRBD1 CASSHGQEEETQYF TGCGCCAGCAGCCACGGACAGGAGGAAGAGACCCAGTACTTC
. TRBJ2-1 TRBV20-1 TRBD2 CSARQGGRGGDNEQFF TGCAGTGCACGGCAAGGGGGGCGGGGGGGTGACAATGAGCAGTTCTTC
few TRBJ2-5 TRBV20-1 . CSARESRGARETQYF TGCAGTGCTAGAGAATCCCGGGGAGCGAGAGAGACCCAGTACTTC
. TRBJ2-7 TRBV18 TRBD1 CASSPGTDLKYEQYF TGTGCCAGCTCACCAGGGACAGACCTCAAATACGAGCAGTACTTC
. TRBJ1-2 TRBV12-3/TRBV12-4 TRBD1 CASSHWDRDYGYTF TGTGCCAGCAGTCATTGGGACAGGGACTATGGCTACACCTTC
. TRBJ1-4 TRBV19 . CASRPDRPNEKLFF TGTGCCAGTAGGCCTGACAGGCCTAATGAAAAACTGTTTTTT
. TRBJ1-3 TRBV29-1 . CSVATDGNTIYF TGCAGCGTCGCGACAGATGGAAACACCATATATTTT
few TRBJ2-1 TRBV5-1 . CASSYRTSNVNEQFF TGCGCCAGCAGTTACCGGACCTCGAACGTGAATGAGCAGTTCTTC
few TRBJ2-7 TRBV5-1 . CASSSSGNFGIYEQYF TGCGCCAGCAGCTCGTCCGGGAACTTCGGAATCTACGAGCAGTACTTC
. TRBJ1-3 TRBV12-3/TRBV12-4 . CASSLGGAGGNTIYF TGTGCCAGCAGTTTGGGGGGGGCGGGAGGAAACACCATATATTTT
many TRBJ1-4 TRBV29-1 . CSVGGGATNEKLFF TGCAGCGTTGGCGGGGGAGCAACTAATGAAAAACTGTTTTTT
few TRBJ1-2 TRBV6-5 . CASSYSSTDNYGYTF TGTGCCAGCAGTTATTCATCGACAGACAACTATGGCTACACCTTC
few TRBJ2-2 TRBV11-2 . CASSSVVAGGAGELFF TGTGCCAGCAGCTCGGTAGTGGCCGGCGGGGCCGGGGAGCTGTTTTTT
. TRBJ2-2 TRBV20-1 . CSARELGLTGELFF TGCAGTGCTAGGGAGCTAGGCCTCACCGGGGAGCTGTTTTTT
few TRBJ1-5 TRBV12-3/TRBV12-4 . CASSLDRDDNQPQHF TGTGCCAGCAGTTTAGACAGGGATGACAATCAGCCCCAGCATTTT
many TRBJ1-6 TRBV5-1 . CASSRLGQDYNSPLHF TGCGCCAGCAGCCGCCTGGGACAAGACTATAATTCACCCCTCCACTTT
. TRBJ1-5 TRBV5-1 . CASSWGMNQPQHF TGCGCCAGCAGCTGGGGGATGAATCAGCCCCAGCATTTT
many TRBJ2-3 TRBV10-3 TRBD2 CAISDRTSGGITDTQYF TGTGCCATCAGTGATCGGACTAGCGGGGGAATCACAGATACGCAGTATTTT
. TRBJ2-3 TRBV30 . CAWSVQGLSTDTQYF TGTGCCTGGAGTGTACAGGGACTCAGCACAGATACGCAGTATTTT
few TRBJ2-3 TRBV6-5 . CASSYSIPGTLPDTQYF TGTGCCAGCAGTTACTCGATACCCGGAACCCTCCCAGATACGCAGTATTTT
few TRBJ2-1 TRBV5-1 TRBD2 CASTHRLAGVSDEQFF TGCGCCAGCACCCATCGACTAGCGGGAGTTTCGGATGAGCAGTTCTTC
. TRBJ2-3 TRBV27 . CASSPQRSTDTQYF TGTGCCAGCAGTCCCCAGCGTAGCACAGATACGCAGTATTTT
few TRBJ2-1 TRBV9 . CASSVATTSYNEQFF TGTGCCAGCAGCGTAGCTACCACCTCCTACAATGAGCAGTTCTTC
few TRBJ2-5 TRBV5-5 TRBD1 CASSLPTGQEETQYF TGTGCCAGCAGCTTGCCGACGGGACAGGAAGAGACCCAGTACTTC
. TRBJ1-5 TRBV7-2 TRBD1 CASTLGDRGQPQHF TGTGCCAGCACCTTGGGGGACAGGGGACAGCCCCAGCATTTT
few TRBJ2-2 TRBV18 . CASSPPGHTGELFF TGTGCCAGCTCACCACCAGGGCACACCGGGGAGCTGTTTTTT
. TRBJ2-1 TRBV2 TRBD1 CASSGGTGHNEQFF TGTGCCAGCAGTGGCGGGACAGGTCACAATGAGCAGTTCTTC
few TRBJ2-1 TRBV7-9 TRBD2 CASSSLLAGFYNEQFF TGTGCCAGCAGCTCGCTTCTAGCGGGCTTCTACAATGAGCAGTTCTTC
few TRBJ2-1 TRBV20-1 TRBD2 CSAMTSGRVYEQFF TGCAGTGCTATGACTAGCGGGAGGGTCTATGAGCAGTTCTTC
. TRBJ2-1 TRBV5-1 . CASTQAGASYNEQFF TGCGCCAGCACGCAAGCAGGGGCCTCCTACAATGAGCAGTTCTTC
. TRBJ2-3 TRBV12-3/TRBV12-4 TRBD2 CASSLRLAADTQYF TGTGCCAGCAGTTTGCGGCTAGCGGCCGATACGCAGTATTTT
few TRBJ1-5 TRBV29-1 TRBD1 CSVETGDNGPQHF TGCAGCGTTGAGACAGGGGATAATGGGCCCCAGCATTTT
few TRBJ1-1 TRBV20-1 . CSARFPLNTEAFF TGCAGTGCTAGGTTTCCGTTGAACACTGAAGCTTTCTTT